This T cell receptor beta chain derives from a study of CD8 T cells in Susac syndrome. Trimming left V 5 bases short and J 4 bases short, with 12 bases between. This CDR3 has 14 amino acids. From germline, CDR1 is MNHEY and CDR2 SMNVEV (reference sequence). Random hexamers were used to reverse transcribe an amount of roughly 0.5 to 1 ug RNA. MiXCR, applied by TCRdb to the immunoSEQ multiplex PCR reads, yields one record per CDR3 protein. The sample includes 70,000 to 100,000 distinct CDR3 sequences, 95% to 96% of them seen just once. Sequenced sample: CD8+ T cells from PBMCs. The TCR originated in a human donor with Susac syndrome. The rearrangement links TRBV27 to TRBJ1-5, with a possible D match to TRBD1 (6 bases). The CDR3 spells CASSLQGGNQPQHF. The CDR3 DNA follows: TGTGCCAGCAGTCTCCAAGGGGGGAATCAGCCCCAGCATTTT.